This T cell receptor (beta chain) was identified in a study of early T cells in non-severe SARS-CoV-2 infection. On the study more broadly: Chains from this unsorted whole-blood bulk RNA could not be paired.

Germline V gene sequence: CDR1 SGHTS, CDR2 YDEGEE. The CDR3 has 17 amino acids. V lost 4 bases, J lost 6 bases, and 15 bases stayed unmatched. TCRdb analysed the 5' RACE reads with MiXCR anew, one entry per CDR3 protein. Of some 50,000 distinct CDR3 sequences listed, more than 9% were seen once; the top ten hold 4.2%. This clonotype was detected ten times or more. Sequencing was carried out using whole blood. The clonotype originates from an adult who was a healthcare worker with PCR-confirmed SARS-CoV-2 infection or an uninfected control (not recorded which). This chain joins TRBV5-8 and TRBJ2-2; 7 bases fit TRBD1. The CDR3 is CASSKPPGQRKPGELFF. CDR3 coding DNA: TGTGCCAGCAGCAAACCTCCGGGACAGAGGAAGCCCGGGGAGCTGTTTTTT. Full variable domain (remainder filled in from reference TRBV5-8 and TRBJ2-2): EAGVTQSPTHLIKTRGQQATLRCSPISGHTSVYWYQQALGLGLQFLLWYDEGEERNRGNFPPRFSGRQFPNYSSELNVNALELEDSALYLCASSKPPGQRKPGELFFGEGSRLTVL.